This T cell receptor beta chain was recovered during a study of cytomegalovirus exposure and HLA in healthy donors. Use of 60 Vbeta and 13 Jbeta primers characterized the PCR. Libraries were prepared by immunoSEQ multiplex PCR; TCRdb keeps only in-frame clonotypes and omits some of them. The sample lists around 150,000 clones, 70% to 80% occurring once. Per the germline V gene, CDR1 is SGHTS and CDR2 is YDEGEE. Trimming took 1 base from V and 0 from J, leaving 10 bases between them. The CDR3 consists of 16 residues. The source is a human donor in good health. This rearrangement joins TRBV5-8 to TRBJ2-2, with TRBD2 as a possible D gene (5 bases). Specimen: PBMCs. The CDR3 reads CASSLPGITNTGELFF. In DNA form, the CDR3 reads TGTGCCAGCAGCTTGCCGGGGATAACGAACACCGGGGAGCTGTTTTTT.